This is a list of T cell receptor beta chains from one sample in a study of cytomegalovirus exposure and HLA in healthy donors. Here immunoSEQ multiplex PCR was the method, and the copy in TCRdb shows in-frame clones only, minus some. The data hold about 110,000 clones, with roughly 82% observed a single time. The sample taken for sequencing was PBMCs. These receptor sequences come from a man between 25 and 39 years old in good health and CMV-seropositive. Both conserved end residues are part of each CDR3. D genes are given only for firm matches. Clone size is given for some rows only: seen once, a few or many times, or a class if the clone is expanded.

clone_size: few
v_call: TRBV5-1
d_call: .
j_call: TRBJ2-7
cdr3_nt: TGCGCCAGCAGAACCTCGCCCGGGTTGAGCTCCTACGAGCAGTACTTC
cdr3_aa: CASRTSPGLSSYEQYF

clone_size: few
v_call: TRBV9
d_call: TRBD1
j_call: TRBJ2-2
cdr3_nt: TGTGCCAGCAGCCCCCGGACAGGGACGAACACCGGGGAGCTGTTTTTT
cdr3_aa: CASSPRTGTNTGELFF

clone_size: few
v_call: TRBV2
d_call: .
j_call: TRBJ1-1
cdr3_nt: TGTGCCAGCAGTGAAGCCCGCGAGCTGAGCAATTGGAACACTGAAGCTTTCTTT
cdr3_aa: CASSEARELSNWNTEAFF

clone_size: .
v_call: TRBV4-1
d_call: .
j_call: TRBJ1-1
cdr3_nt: TGCGCCAGCAGCCACGCAAAGAGGACAGAAGAAGCTTTCTTT
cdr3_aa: CASSHAKRTEEAFF

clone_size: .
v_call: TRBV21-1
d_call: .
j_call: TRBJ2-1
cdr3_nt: TGTGCCAGCAGCGACAGGACTAGCGGGGGGGCACATGAGCAGTTCTTC
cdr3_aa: CASSDRTSGGAHEQFF

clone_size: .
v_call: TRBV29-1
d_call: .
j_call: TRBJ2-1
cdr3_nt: TGCAGCGTTCAGGTTGGTGAGCAGTTCTTC
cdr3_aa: CSVQVGEQFF

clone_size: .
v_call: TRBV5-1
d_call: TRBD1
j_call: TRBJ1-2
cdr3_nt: TGCGCCAGCAGCTCCCTCATGACAGGGGACCTTGGCTACACCTTC
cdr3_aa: CASSSLMTGDLGYTF

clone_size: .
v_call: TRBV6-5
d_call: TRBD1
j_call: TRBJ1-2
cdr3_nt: TGTGCCAGCAGTTATATCCGGACAGGGGGCAACTATGGCTACACCTTC
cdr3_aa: CASSYIRTGGNYGYTF

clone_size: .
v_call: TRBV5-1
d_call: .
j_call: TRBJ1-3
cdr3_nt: TGCGCCAGCAGCTTAGCAGGCGGAAACACCATATATTTT
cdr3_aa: CASSLAGGNTIYF

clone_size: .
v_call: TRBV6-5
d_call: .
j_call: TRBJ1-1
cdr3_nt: TGTGCCAGCAGTACACAGGGTGGAACTGAAGCTTTCTTT
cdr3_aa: CASSTQGGTEAFF

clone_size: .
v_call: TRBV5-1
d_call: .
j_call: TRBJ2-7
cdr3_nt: TGCGCCAGCAGGGGCGGGGTCTCCTACGAGCAGTACTTC
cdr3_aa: CASRGGVSYEQYF

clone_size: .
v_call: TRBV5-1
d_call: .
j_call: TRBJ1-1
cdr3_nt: TGCGCCAGCAGCCCGCAAATAGGGGGACAATGGAACACTGAAGCTTTCTTT
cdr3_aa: CASSPQIGGQWNTEAFF

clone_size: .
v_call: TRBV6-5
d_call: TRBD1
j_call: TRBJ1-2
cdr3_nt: TGTGCCAGCAGTGGGCCAGGGGGATACTATGGCTACACCTTC
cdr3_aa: CASSGPGGYYGYTF

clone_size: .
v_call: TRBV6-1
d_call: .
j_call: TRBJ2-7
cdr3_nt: TGTGCCACGCATCAGGGGAACACCTACGAGCAGTACTTC
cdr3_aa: CATHQGNTYEQYF

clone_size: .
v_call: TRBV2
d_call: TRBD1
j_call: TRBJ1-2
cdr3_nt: TGTGCCAGCAGGGAAACCTGGTCGGACAGGGTGGATGGCTACACCTTC
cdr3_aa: CASRETWSDRVDGYTF

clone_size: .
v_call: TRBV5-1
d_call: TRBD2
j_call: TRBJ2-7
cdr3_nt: TGCGCCAGCAGCTTGGCGCCAACTAGCGGGGTGATCTCCTACGAGCAGTACTTC
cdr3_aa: CASSLAPTSGVISYEQYF

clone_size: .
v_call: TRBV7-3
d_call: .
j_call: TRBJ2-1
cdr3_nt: TGTGCCAGCAGCCTTACTAGGGAGGATGAGCAGTTCTTC
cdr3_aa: CASSLTREDEQFF

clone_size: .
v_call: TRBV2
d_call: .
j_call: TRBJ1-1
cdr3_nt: TGTGCCAGCGGGACCAGGGGAGCTTTCTTT
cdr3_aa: CASGTRGAFF

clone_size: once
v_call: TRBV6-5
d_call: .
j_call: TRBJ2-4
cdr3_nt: TGTGCCAGCAGTTACGGCGGGACTGAAAACATTCAGTACTTC
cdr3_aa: CASSYGGTENIQYF

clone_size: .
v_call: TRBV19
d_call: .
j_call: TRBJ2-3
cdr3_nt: TGTGCCAGTAGTATAGATCGGCGGGATACGCAGTATTTT
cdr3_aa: CASSIDRRDTQYF

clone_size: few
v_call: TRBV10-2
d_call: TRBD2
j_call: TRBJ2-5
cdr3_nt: TGCGCCAGCAGTGATCAAGTGTATCGGGCGGGGGTCCAAGAGACCCAGTACTTC
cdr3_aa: CASSDQVYRAGVQETQYF

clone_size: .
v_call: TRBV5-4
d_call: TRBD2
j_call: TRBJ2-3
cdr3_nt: TGTGCCAGCAGCTTCTGGGTGCTAGCGGGGACAGATACGCAGTATTTT
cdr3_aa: CASSFWVLAGTDTQYF

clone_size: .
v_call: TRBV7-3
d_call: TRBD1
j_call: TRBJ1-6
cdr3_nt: TGTGCCAGCAGCGCCTCCGGGACAGGGGGCGGTTCACCCCTCCACTTT
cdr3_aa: CASSASGTGGGSPLHF

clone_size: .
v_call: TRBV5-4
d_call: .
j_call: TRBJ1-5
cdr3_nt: TGTGCCAGCAGCCTCACTAATCAGCCCCAGCATTTT
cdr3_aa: CASSLTNQPQHF

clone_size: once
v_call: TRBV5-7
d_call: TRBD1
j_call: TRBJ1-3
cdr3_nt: TGTGCCAGCAGCTTGGGACAGGGCCTTCCAGTATGGAACACCATATATTTT
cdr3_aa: CASSLGQGLPVWNTIYF

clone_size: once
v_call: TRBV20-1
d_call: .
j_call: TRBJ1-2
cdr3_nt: TGCAGTGCTAGAGAGGGCGGGGGCTACACCTTC
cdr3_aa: CSAREGGGYTF

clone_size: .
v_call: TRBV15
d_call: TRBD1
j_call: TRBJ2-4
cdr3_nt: TGTGCCACCAGCACCAGGACAGGCCAGAACATTCAGTACTTC
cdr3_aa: CATSTRTGQNIQYF

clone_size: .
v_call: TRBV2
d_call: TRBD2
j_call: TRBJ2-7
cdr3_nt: TGTGCCAGAGCTCCGACTAGCGGGGACAGCTCCTACGAGCAGTACTTC
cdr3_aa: CARAPTSGDSSYEQYF

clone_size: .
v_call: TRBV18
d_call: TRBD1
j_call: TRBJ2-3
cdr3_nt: TGTGCCAGCTCAATAATACAGGGGGGCACAGATACGCAGTATTTT
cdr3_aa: CASSIIQGGTDTQYF

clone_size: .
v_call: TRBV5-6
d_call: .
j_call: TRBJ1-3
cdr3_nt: TGTGCCAGCTGGGCGGGGTACTCTGGAAACACCATATATTTT
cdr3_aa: CASWAGYSGNTIYF

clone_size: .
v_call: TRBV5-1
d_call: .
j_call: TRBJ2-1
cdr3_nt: TGCGCCAGCAGCGTGACTAGGGCTGACTCTGAGCAGTTCTTC
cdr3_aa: CASSVTRADSEQFF

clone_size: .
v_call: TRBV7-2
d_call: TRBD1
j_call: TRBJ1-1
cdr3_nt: TGTGCCAGCAGCTTAGGTTCAGGGGGCTACACTGAAGCTTTCTTT
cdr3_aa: CASSLGSGGYTEAFF

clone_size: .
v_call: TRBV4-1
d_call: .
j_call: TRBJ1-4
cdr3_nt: TGCGCCAGCAGCCAAGAATCGGACAGAACTAATGAAAAACTGTTTTTT
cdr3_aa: CASSQESDRTNEKLFF

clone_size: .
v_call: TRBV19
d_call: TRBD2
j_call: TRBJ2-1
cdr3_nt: TGTGCCAGTAGTCCTGGGACTAGTTACAATGAGCAGTTCTTC
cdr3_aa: CASSPGTSYNEQFF

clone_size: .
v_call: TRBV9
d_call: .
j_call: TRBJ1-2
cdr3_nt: TGTGCCAGCAGCGCCCGGGTGGGTGGCTACACCTTC
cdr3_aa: CASSARVGGYTF

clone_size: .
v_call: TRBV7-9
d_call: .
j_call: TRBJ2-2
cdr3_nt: TGTTCCAGCAGTCCCCCCCGGGGGTACGGCACCGGGGAGCTGTTTTTT
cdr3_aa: CSSSPPRGYGTGELFF

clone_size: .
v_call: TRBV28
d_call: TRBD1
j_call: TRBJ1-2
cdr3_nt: TGTGCCAGCAGTTCGGGACAGGGTATAATTTACACCTTC
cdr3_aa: CASSSGQGIIYTF

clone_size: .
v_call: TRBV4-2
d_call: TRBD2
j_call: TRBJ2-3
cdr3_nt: TGTGCCAGCAGCCCCCTCCCTAGCGGGGAACTTAGCACAGATACGCAGTATTTT
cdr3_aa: CASSPLPSGELSTDTQYF

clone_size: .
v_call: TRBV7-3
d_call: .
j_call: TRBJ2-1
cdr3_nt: TGTGCCAGCAGCTTAAGGCGGTACAATGAGCAGTTCTTC
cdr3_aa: CASSLRRYNEQFF

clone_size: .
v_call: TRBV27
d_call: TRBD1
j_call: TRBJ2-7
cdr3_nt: TGTGCCAGCAATATGGGACAGGACTTGGGGGAGCAGTACTTC
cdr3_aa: CASNMGQDLGEQYF

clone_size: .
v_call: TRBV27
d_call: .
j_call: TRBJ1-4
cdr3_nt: TGTGCCAGCAGTTTGAGGGAGCGTAGAGAAAAACTGTTTTTT
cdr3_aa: CASSLRERREKLFF

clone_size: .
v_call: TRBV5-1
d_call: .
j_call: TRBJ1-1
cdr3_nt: TGCGCCAGCAGCTTGGCCAGAAACACTGAAGCTTTCTTT
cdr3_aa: CASSLARNTEAFF

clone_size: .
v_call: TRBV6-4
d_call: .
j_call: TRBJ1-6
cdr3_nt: TGTGCCAGCAGTGACTCTGCCCAGAAACCCCTCCACTTT
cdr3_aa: CASSDSAQKPLHF

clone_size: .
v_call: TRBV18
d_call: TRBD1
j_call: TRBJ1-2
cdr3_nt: TGTGCCAGCTCACCTTCCGGGACAGGGGTCTATGGCTACACCTTC
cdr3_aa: CASSPSGTGVYGYTF

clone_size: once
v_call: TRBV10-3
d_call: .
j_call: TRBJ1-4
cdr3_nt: TGTGCCATCAGTGGGGCGGCGGGGGACAATGAAAAACTGTTTTTT
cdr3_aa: CAISGAAGDNEKLFF

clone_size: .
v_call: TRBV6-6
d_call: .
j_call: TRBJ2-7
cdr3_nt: TGTGCCAGCAGTTACTCGGCTGCCAGCTCCTACGAGCAGTACTTC
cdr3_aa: CASSYSAASSYEQYF

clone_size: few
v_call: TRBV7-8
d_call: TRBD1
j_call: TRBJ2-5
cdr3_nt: TGTGCCAGCAGCTTAGGGACAGGGTCGGGCCAAGAGACCCAGTACTTC
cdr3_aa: CASSLGTGSGQETQYF

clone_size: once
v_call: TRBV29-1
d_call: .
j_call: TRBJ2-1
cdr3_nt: TGCAGCGCCCTCCCAAGGGCAGGGGTAAAGTCCTACAATGAGCAGTTCTTC
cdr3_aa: CSALPRAGVKSYNEQFF

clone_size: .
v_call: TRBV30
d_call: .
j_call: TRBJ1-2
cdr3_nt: TGTGCCTGGACCACCAGGGGCCGGGGCTATGGCTACACCTTC
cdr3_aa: CAWTTRGRGYGYTF

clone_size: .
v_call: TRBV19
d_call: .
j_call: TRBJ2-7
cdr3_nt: TGTGCCAGTAGTATGACCGGGGTGACTTATTACGAGCAGTACTTC
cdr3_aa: CASSMTGVTYYEQYF

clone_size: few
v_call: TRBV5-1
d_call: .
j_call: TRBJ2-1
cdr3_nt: TGCGCCAGCAAGGCCGAGGGCCCCCTTGGCCATGAGCAGTTCTTC
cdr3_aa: CASKAEGPLGHEQFF

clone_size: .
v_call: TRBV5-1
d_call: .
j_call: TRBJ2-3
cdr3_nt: TGCGCCAGCAGCTTGGCCGGAGACAGAACAGATACGCAGTATTTT
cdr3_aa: CASSLAGDRTDTQYF

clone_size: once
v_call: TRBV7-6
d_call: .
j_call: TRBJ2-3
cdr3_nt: TGTGCCAGCAGCTTATCAGGGTTGGATACGCAGTATTTT
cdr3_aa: CASSLSGLDTQYF

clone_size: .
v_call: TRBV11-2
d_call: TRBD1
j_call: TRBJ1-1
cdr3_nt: TGTGCCAGCAGCAGACAGGGGAGAATCACTGAAGCTTTCTTT
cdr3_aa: CASSRQGRITEAFF

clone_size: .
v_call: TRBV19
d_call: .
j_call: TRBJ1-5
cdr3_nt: TGTGCCAGTACCACTGTGAATCCCCGGTGGAGCAATCAGCCCCAGCATTTT
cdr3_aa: CASTTVNPRWSNQPQHF

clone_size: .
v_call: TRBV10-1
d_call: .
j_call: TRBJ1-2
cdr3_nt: TGCGCCAGCAGTGCAGGGGTTAACTATGGCTACACCTTC
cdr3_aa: CASSAGVNYGYTF

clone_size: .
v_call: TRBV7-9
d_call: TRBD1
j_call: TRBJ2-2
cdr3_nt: TGTGCCAGCAGCTTGGGACAGGGGGCTTCCACCGGGGAGCTGTTTTTT
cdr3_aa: CASSLGQGASTGELFF